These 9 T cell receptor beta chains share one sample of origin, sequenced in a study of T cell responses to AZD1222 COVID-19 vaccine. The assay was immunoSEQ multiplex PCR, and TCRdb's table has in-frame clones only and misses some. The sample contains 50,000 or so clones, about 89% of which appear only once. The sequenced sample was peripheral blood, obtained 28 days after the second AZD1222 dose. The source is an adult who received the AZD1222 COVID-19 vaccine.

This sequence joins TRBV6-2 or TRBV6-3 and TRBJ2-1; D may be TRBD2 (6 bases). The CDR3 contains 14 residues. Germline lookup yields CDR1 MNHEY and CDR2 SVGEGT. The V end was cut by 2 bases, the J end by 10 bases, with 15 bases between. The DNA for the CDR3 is TGTGCCAGCAGTTACAGGAGGGGTTTAGGGGAGCAGTTCTTC. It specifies CASSYRRGLGEQFF.

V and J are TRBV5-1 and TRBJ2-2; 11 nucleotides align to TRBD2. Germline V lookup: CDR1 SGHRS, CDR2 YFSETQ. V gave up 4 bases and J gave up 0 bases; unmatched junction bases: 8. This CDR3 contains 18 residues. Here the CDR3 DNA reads TGCGCCAGCAGCAAGGACCATAGCGGGGGGGCGAACACCGGGGAGCTGTTTTTT. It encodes CASSKDHSGGANTGELFF.

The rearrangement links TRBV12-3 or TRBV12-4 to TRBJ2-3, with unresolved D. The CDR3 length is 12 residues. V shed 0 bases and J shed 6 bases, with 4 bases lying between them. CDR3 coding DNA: TGTGCCAGCAGTTTAGCGAGGGATACGCAGTATTTT. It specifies CASSLARDTQYF.

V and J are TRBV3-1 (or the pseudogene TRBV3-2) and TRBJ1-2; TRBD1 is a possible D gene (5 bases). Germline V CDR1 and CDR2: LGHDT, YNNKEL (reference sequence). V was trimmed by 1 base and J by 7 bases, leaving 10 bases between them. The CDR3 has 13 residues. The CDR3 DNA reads TGTGCCAGCAGCCAAGGCCTCGGGGCTGGCTACACCTTC. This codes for CASSQGLGAGYTF.

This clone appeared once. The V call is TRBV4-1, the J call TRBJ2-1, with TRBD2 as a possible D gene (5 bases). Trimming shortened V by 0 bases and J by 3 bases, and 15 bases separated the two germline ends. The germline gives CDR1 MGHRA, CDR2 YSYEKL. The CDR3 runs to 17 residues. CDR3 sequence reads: CASSQDRKDWIYNEQFF. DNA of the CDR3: TGCGCCAGCAGCCAAGATAGAAAGGACTGGATCTACAATGAGCAGTTCTTC.

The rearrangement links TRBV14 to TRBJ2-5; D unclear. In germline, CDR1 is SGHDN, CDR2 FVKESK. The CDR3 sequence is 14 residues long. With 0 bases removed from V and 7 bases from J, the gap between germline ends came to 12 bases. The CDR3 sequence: CASSQDNPIGTQYF. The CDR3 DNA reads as TGTGCCAGCAGCCAAGATAACCCCATAGGGACCCAGTACTTC. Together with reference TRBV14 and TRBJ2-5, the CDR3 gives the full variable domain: EAGVTQFPSHSVIEKGQTVTLRCDPISGHDNLYWYRRVMGKEIKFLLHFVKESKQDESGMPNNRFLAERTGGTYSTLKVQPAELEDSGVYFCASSQDNPIGTQYFGPGTRLLVL.

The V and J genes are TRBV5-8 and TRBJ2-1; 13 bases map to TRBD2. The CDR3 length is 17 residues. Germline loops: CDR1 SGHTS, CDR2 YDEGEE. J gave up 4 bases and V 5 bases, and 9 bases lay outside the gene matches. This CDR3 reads CASSSGLAGVRYNEQFF. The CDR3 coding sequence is TGTGCCAGCAGTAGCGGACTAGCGGGAGTTCGTTACAATGAGCAGTTCTTC.

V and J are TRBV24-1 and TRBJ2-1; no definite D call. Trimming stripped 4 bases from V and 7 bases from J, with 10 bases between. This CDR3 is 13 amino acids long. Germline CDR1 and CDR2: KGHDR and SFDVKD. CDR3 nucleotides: TGTGCCACCAGTGACCCCCAATTGAATGAGCAGTTCTTC. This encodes CATSDPQLNEQFF.

CDR3 DNA sequence: TGTGCCAGCAGTCTTCGACAGGGGGTTAACTATGGCTACACCTTC. Protein product: CASSLRQGVNYGYTF. The chain is built from TRBV9 and TRBJ1-2; 9 bases are shared with TRBD1. V lost 5 bases to trimming and J lost 1 base; unmatched junction nucleotides: 6. The CDR3 extends over 15 amino acids. Looked up from germline, CDR1 is SGDLS and CDR2 is YYNGEE.